These 29 T cell receptor beta chains were all obtained from the same sample, sequenced in a study of cytomegalovirus exposure and HLA in healthy donors. Primers included in the PCR were 60 Vbeta and 13 Jbeta primers. Some clones are missing from TCRdb's copy, which holds only in-frame ones; the method was immunoSEQ multiplex PCR. The table lists roughly 150,000 clones, about 80% of them singletons, with approximately 2.3% in the top ten. Sequenced: PBMCs. These receptors were taken from a man aged 50 to 60 in good health and CMV-seropositive.

V gene TRBV7-2 combines with J gene TRBJ2-1, with a possible D match to TRBD2 (5 bases). Between the trimmed V and J ends, which lost 1 base and 8 bases, there was a span of 9 bases. Germline V gives CDR1 SGHTA, CDR2 FQGNSA. The CDR3 totals 13 residues. The CDR3 bases are TGTGCCAGCAGCTTAGTCGGGAACCATGAGCAGTTCTTC. It encodes CASSLVGNHEQFF. The full variable domain, in which reference TRBV7-2 and TRBJ2-1 provide the parts outside the CDR3, is GAGVSQSPSNKVTEKGKDVELRCDPISGHTALYWYRQSLGQGLEFLIYFQGNSAPDKSGLPSDRFSAERTGGSVSTLTIQRTQQEDSAVYLCASSLVGNHEQFFGPGTRLTVL.

The V call is TRBV6-1, the J call TRBJ1-4, with D perhaps matching TRBD1 (6 bases). Germline CDR1 and CDR2: MNHNS and SASEGT. Trimming removed 4 bases from V and 4 bases from J, with 10 bases in between. CDR3 size: 14 residues. As DNA, the CDR3 is TGTGCCAGCAGTGTAGGACAGCTTAATGAAAAACTGTTTTTT. Residues: CASSVGQLNEKLFF.

This clone was counted a single time. The J gene is TRBJ2-7, the V gene TRBV29-1; weak D call: TRBD1 (6 bases). V was shortened by 3 bases and J by 1 base, with 13 bases between the two germline ends. This CDR3 is 14 amino acids long. Germline values: CDR1 SQVTM, CDR2 ANQGSEA. CDR3 in DNA: TGCAGCGTTGAGGTGCTTCAGGGGTCCTACGAGCAGTACTTC. Translation gives CSVEVLQGSYEQYF.

This clone was recorded once. The chain recombines TRBV2 with TRBJ1-6, with 7 bases fitting TRBD1. This CDR3 is 14 amino acids long. The J segment lost 7 bases and the V segment lost 3 bases, leaving 3 bases of the junction unmatched. Germline-derived CDR1 and CDR2 are SNHLY and FYNNEI. CDR3 DNA: TGTGCCAGCAGTGAGGGCAGGGGGAATTCACCCCTCCACTTT. Protein: CASSEGRGNSPLHF.

V usage is TRBV14 and J usage is TRBJ1-1; 8 bases map to TRBD1. The trim removed 4 bases at V and 3 bases at J, leaving 4 bases unmatched. CDR3 length equals 14 residues. Germline values: CDR1 SGHDN, CDR2 FVKESK. The CDR3 DNA reads as TGTGCCAGCAGCCTCCCAGGGGGCTACACTGAAGCTTTCTTT. Encoded protein: CASSLPGGYTEAFF.

This chain connects TRBV28 to TRBJ1-3; D unclear. V lost 6 bases and J lost 3, with 12 bases in between. CDR1 is MDHEN and CDR2 is SYDVKM in the germline V gene. This CDR3 is 14 amino acids long. The CDR3 DNA reads as TGTGCCAGCAGCCCACCCGGGAATGGAAACACCATATATTTT. Translation: CASSPPGNGNTIYF.

V and J are TRBV6-5 and TRBJ1-2; the match to TRBD1 covers 10 bases. CDR1 is MNHEY, CDR2 SVGAGI, per germline. CDR3 length: 14 residues. V lost 5 bases to trimming and J lost 3 bases; unmatched junction nucleotides: 3. DNA of the CDR3: TGTGCCAGCAGTGGAGGGACAGGGGACTATGGCTACACCTTC. It codes for CASSGGTGDYGYTF.

The V call is TRBV27, the J call TRBJ1-4, with TRBD1 matching 8 bases. With 6 bases clipped from V and 4 bases from J, the junction kept 4 bases outside the gene matches. This CDR3 spans 14 amino acids. CDR1 and CDR2 (germline): MNHEY, SMNVEV (reference sequence). CDR3 protein: CASRGQGRNEKLFF. CDR3 in DNA: TGTGCCAGCAGAGGACAGGGCCGTAATGAAAAACTGTTTTTT.

This clone occurred once. J is TRBJ1-5 and V is TRBV7-8; possible D gene TRBD1, 6 bases. With 8 bases removed from V and 2 bases from J, the gap between germline ends came to 10 bases. CDR3 length: 13 amino acids. Germline CDR1 SGHVS, CDR2 FQNEAQ. Written as DNA, the CDR3 is TGTGCCAGCGCAGGGGTGGGCAATCAGCCCCAGCATTTT. Protein: CASAGVGNQPQHF.

This clone was detected only a few times. This chain links TRBV5-1 with TRBJ1-4; 9 bases agree with TRBD1. Germline assignment: CDR1 SGHRS and CDR2 YFSETQ. CDR3 length: 15 residues. J lost 5 bases, V lost 1 base, and 3 bases had no gene match. The CDR3 sequence is CASSLFGTGNEKLFF. The CDR3 bases are TGCGCCAGCAGCTTGTTTGGGACAGGGAATGAAAAACTGTTTTTT.

In its sample, this clone was seen once. V and J are TRBV7-2 and TRBJ2-1, with D tentatively TRBD2 (7 bases). V was shortened by 1 base and J by 8 bases, with 15 bases between the two germline ends. From germline, CDR1 is SGHTA and CDR2 FQGNSA. The CDR3 sequence is 15 residues long. This chain's CDR3 is CASSLGGGPFDEQFF. For the CDR3, the DNA is TGTGCCAGCAGCTTAGGGGGGGGGCCTTTCGATGAGCAGTTCTTC.

The chain has TRBV19 and TRBJ2-5; TRBD2 agrees at 8 bases. Trimming took 3 bases from V and 4 from J; bases not matched to a gene: 4. CDR1 is LNHDA and CDR2 is SQIVND in the germline V gene (reference sequence). The CDR3 consists of 14 residues. The CDR3: CASSIRGGRETQYF. Written as DNA, the CDR3 is TGTGCCAGTAGTATTCGGGGGGGCAGAGAGACCCAGTACTTC.

This chain uses TRBV7-9 with TRBJ2-3, with D possibly matching TRBD1 (8 bases). V lost 7 bases, J lost 4 bases, and 15 bases lay in between. The CDR3 runs 14 residues. In germline, CDR1 is SEHNR, CDR2 FQNEAQ (reference sequence). CDR3 amino acids: CASTRQGRADTQYF. The CDR3 nucleotides read TGTGCCAGCACACGACAGGGGAGGGCAGATACGCAGTATTTT. The full variable domain, with the rest looked up from reference TRBV7-9 and TRBJ2-3, is DTGVSQNPRHKITKRGQNVTFRCDPISEHNRLYWYRQTLGQGPEFLTYFQNEAQLEKSRLLSDRFSAERPKGSFSTLEIQRTEQGDSAMYLCASTRQGRADTQYFGPGTRLTVL.

The J gene is TRBJ2-7, the V gene TRBV5-1; TRBD1 is a possible D gene (7 bases). CDR3 length: 15 amino acids. Germline CDR1 is SGHRS and CDR2 is YFSETQ. V was pared by 3 bases and J by 2 bases, with 15 bases between. CDR3 sequence: CASSSGQTSTYEQYF. The CDR3, as DNA: TGCGCCAGCAGCTCGGGACAGACTAGTACCTACGAGCAGTACTTC.

This clone has a single count. The chain is built from TRBV7-2 and TRBJ1-1; 11 positions match TRBD1. Germline V gene data show CDR1 as SGHTA and CDR2 as FQGNSA. The length of the CDR3 is 15 residues. With V trimmed by 1 base and J by 4 bases, 2 bases remained unmatched. The CDR3 DNA reads as TGTGCCAGCAGCTTAGAGGGACAGGGGGGCACTGAAGCTTTCTTT. As protein: CASSLEGQGGTEAFF.

This clone was seen more than once but under ten times. The chain employs TRBV4-1 and TRBJ2-5; 11 bases are shared with TRBD2. CDR3 size: 16 residues. J lost 3 bases, V lost 3 bases, and 6 bases had no gene match. Germline V lookup: CDR1 MGHRA, CDR2 YSYEKL. CDR3 bases: TGCGCCAGCAGCCACAAACTAGCGGGGGTAAAAGAGACCCAGTACTTC. Translation: CASSHKLAGVKETQYF.

This chain uses TRBV5-1 with TRBJ2-1; 8 bases align to TRBD1. There are 16 residues in the CDR3. J lost 2 bases, V lost 2 bases, and 6 bases had no gene match. The germline V gene encodes CDR1 SGHRS and CDR2 YFSETQ. CDR3 DNA sequence: TGCGCCAGCAGCTTATCCGGGGACAGGACCTACAATGAGCAGTTCTTC. It is translated as CASSLSGDRTYNEQFF.

This clone was seen only a few times. The J gene is TRBJ1-4, the V gene TRBV5-5; 9 bases fit TRBD1. Germline CDR1 is SGHKS and CDR2 is YYEKEE (reference sequence). This CDR3 is 14 amino acids long. The trim removed 4 bases at V and 5 bases at J, leaving 3 bases unmatched. CDR3 coding DNA: TGTGCCAGCAGCCCCGGGACAGGGAATGAAAAACTGTTTTTT. Translating gives CASSPGTGNEKLFF.

This chain joins TRBV10-3 and TRBJ2-6, with 8 bases fitting TRBD1. CDR1 ENHRY and CDR2 SYGVKD come from the germline V gene. The V gene end was trimmed by 4 bases and the J gene end by 4 bases; junction bases not matched to a gene: 6. The length of the CDR3 is 16 residues. For the CDR3, the DNA is TGTGCCATCAGTGGGCAGGGGGCGTGGGGGGCCAACGTCCTGACTTTC. Residues: CAISGQGAWGANVLTF.

The chain employs TRBV7-6 and TRBJ2-7, with TRBD2 matching over 9 bases. The germline V gene encodes CDR1 SGHVS and CDR2 FNYEAQ. Trimming cost V 1 base and J 3 bases; bases outside gene matches: 7. The CDR3 length is 16 residues. CDR3 protein: CASSLDGDSGGYEQYF. The CDR3 DNA is TGTGCCAGCAGCTTAGATGGGGATAGCGGGGGCTACGAGCAGTACTTC.

This chain connects TRBV5-1 to TRBJ1-2, with D possibly being TRBD1 (6 bases). Trimming cost V 4 bases and J 8 bases, with 18 bases left between them. This CDR3 is 14 amino acids long. The germline V gene encodes CDR1 SGHRS and CDR2 YFSETQ. CDR3 protein: CASSRLSDSRGYTF. The CDR3 nucleotides are TGCGCCAGCAGCCGACTGTCGGACAGCCGCGGCTACACCTTC.

This sequence joins TRBV27 and TRBJ1-6, with D tentatively TRBD1 (6 bases). V lost 1 base and J lost 7, with 11 bases in between. The CDR3 is made up of 15 amino acids. Germline V gene data show CDR1 as MNHEY and CDR2 as SMNVEV (reference sequence). CDR3 residues: CASSLYRAGNSPLHF. CDR3 DNA sequence: TGTGCCAGCAGTTTATACAGGGCGGGCAATTCACCCCTCCACTTT.

This rearrangement joins TRBV2 to TRBJ2-5; D is unresolved. The CDR3 has 15 residues. The germline V and J ends were trimmed by 4 bases and 2 bases, with 14 bases remaining between them. Germline V gene data show CDR1 as SNHLY and CDR2 as FYNNEI. CDR3 DNA sequence: TGTGCCAGCAGTGGCCAGAACATCCCACAAGAGACCCAGTACTTC. Translating gives CASSGQNIPQETQYF.

This clone was observed a single time. The chain employs TRBV27 and TRBJ2-1; 8 bases are shared with TRBD2. Germline CDR1 and CDR2: MNHEY and SMNVEV (reference sequence). This CDR3 is 16 amino acids long. V was pared by 2 bases and J by 0 bases, with 3 bases of the junction left unmatched. The CDR3 DNA is TGTGCCAGCAGTTTAGGCGGGGGGAGCTCCTACAATGAGCAGTTCTTC. Encoded protein: CASSLGGGSSYNEQFF.

This clone was seen only once. The gene calls are TRBV5-1 and TRBJ1-3; TRBD1 might be the D (5 bases). Between the trimmed V and J ends, which lost 0 bases and 0 bases, there was a span of 7 bases. The CDR3 sequence is 15 residues long. Germline CDR1 is SGHRS and CDR2 is YFSETQ. CDR3 DNA: TGCGCCAGCAGCTTGGGACAGATCTCTGGAAACACCATATATTTT. Its translation: CASSLGQISGNTIYF.

The chain combines TRBV7-2 with TRBJ1-1, with 9 positions matching TRBD1. V shed 5 bases and J 0 bases; nucleotides not matched to a gene: 10. The germline gives CDR1 SGHTA, CDR2 FQGNSA. This CDR3 contains 17 residues. CDR3 sequence reads: CASSARGQGIMNTEAFF. The CDR3 coding sequence is TGTGCCAGCAGCGCCCGAGGACAGGGGATCATGAACACTGAAGCTTTCTTT.

This clone is a singleton in its sample. This sequence joins TRBV7-8 and TRBJ2-1; D is unresolved. The germline gives CDR1 SGHVS, CDR2 FQNEAQ. Trimming left V 2 bases short and J 0 bases short, with 11 bases between. The CDR3 covers 16 residues. The CDR3 DNA follows: TGTGCCAGCAGCTTAATTAGCTTGAGCTCCTACAATGAGCAGTTCTTC. It yields the protein CASSLISLSSYNEQFF.

The genes are TRBV7-2 and TRBJ2-5; unclear D gene. V gave up 6 bases and J gave up 11 bases, with 13 bases separating them. CDR1 and CDR2 (germline): SGHTA, FQGNSA. The CDR3 runs to 11 residues. CDR3 in DNA: TGTGCCAGCAGTTTAACCTATAGACAGTACTTC. Translated, it gives CASSLTYRQYF. Based on the CDR3 plus reference TRBV7-2 and TRBJ2-5, the full variable domain is GAGVSQSPSNKVTEKGKDVELRCDPISGHTALYWYRQSLGQGLEFLIYFQGNSAPDKSGLPSDRFSAERTGGSVSTLTIQRTQQEDSAVYLCASSLTYRQYFGPGTRLLVL.

The chain employs TRBV29-1 and TRBJ2-3; 7 bases fit TRBD1. This CDR3 is 14 amino acids long. V lost 3 bases, J lost 5 bases, and 8 bases stayed unmatched. Germline lookup yields CDR1 SQVTM and CDR2 ANQGSEA. The CDR3 DNA sequence: TGCAGCGTTGAGCCCGGGACAGTCGGAGATACGCAGTATTTT. This codes for CSVEPGTVGDTQYF.